These 23 T cell receptor beta chains came from one sample sequenced in a study of cytomegalovirus exposure and HLA in healthy donors. PCR employed 60 Vbeta and 13 Jbeta primers. Some clones are missing from TCRdb's copy, which holds only in-frame ones; the method was immunoSEQ multiplex PCR. In the table there are about 120,000 clones, approximately 80% of which are singletons. Sequenced material: PBMCs. The source is a female donor in good health and CMV-seropositive.

The V gene is TRBV29-1, the J gene TRBJ1-1; tentative D call: TRBD1 (5 bases). Trimming removed 1 base at V and 5 bases at J, with 11 bases between. Per germline, CDR1 SQVTM and CDR2 ANQGSEA. This CDR3 comprises 13 residues. CDR3 coding DNA: TGCAGCGTTGAAGGGGGCGCCGTAACTGAAGCTTTCTTT. It is translated as CSVEGGAVTEAFF.

This chain links TRBV2 with TRBJ1-5; 7 bases are shared with TRBD1. Germline V gene data show CDR1 as SNHLY and CDR2 as FYNNEI. V lost 7 bases to trimming and J lost 5 bases; unmatched junction nucleotides: 5. The CDR3 consists of 13 residues. The CDR3 nucleotides read TGTGCCAGCATACGCGACAGGGATCAGCCCCAGCATTTT. As protein: CASIRDRDQPQHF.

This clone was observed once. The V gene is TRBV30, the J gene TRBJ1-6; no clear D. This CDR3 region has 15 residues. Trimming took 1 base from V and 2 from J, leaving 9 bases between them. Germline values: CDR1 GTSNPN, CDR2 SVGIG (reference sequence). The CDR3 DNA is TGTGCCTGGAGTGCGGGCGGGGCCTATAATTCACCCCTCCACTTT. Residues: CAWSAGGAYNSPLHF.

CDR3 coding DNA: TGTGCCAGCAGCATTAGGGGGTCCTACGAGCAGTACTTC. Amino acids: CASSIRGSYEQYF. The gene calls are TRBV27 and TRBJ2-7; D might be TRBD1 (6 bases). Trimming left V 6 bases short and J 1 base short, with 10 bases between. The CDR3 loop spans 13 amino acids. CDR1 MNHEY and CDR2 SMNVEV come from the germline V gene (reference sequence).

The CDR3 DNA reads as TGTGCCAGCTCCCAAGGACAGTTAAACTATGGCTACACCTTC. Its protein is CASSQGQLNYGYTF. The chain has TRBV18 and TRBJ1-2; TRBD1 is a possible D gene (6 bases). CDR3 length: 14 amino acids. Germline assignment: CDR1 KGHSH and CDR2 LQKENI. Trimming removed 6 bases at V and 2 bases at J, with 13 bases between.

V and J are TRBV5-1 and TRBJ2-1; 11 positions agree with TRBD2. The V and J ends lost 4 bases and 14 bases, in that order; junction bases with no gene match: 20. Germline V gene sequence: CDR1 SGHRS, CDR2 YFSETQ. This CDR3 is built from 17 residues. The DNA for the CDR3 is TGCGCCAGCAGCCCCGGTAATAGCGGGGGGGCCTCGGGGCAGGAGTTCTTC. Translation: CASSPGNSGGASGQEFF. Based on the CDR3 plus reference TRBV5-1 and TRBJ2-1, the full variable domain is KAGVTQTPRYLIKTRGQQVTLSCSPISGHRSVSWYQQTPGQGLQFLFEYFSETQRNKGNFPGRFSGRQFSNSRSEMNVSTLELGDSALYLCASSPGNSGGASGQEFFGPGTRLTVL.

This clone was recorded a few times. The chain has TRBV5-1 and TRBJ1-2; D not certain. Germline CDR1 reads SGHRS; CDR2 reads YFSETQ. The CDR3 is made up of 15 amino acids. V lost 1 base and J 6 bases, leaving 16 bases between the germline ends. This chain's CDR3 is CASSLTPGGVDGYTF. In nucleotides, the CDR3 is TGCGCCAGCAGCTTGACCCCAGGCGGGGTGGATGGCTACACCTTC. Combining the CDR3 with reference TRBV5-1 and TRBJ1-2 gives the whole variable domain KAGVTQTPRYLIKTRGQQVTLSCSPISGHRSVSWYQQTPGQGLQFLFEYFSETQRNKGNFPGRFSGRQFSNSRSEMNVSTLELGDSALYLCASSLTPGGVDGYTFGSGTRLTVV.

J is TRBJ1-6 and V is TRBV10-2, with a weak D call TRBD1 (6 bases). V lost 2 bases and J lost 10, with 15 bases in between. Germline-derived CDR1 and CDR2 are WSHSY and SAAADI. CDR3 size: 15 residues. The CDR3 DNA follows: TGCGCCAGCAGTGAGCCCGGGACAACGACATCACCCCTCCACTTT. Its translation is CASSEPGTTTSPLHF.

The V gene is TRBV19, the J gene TRBJ1-5; D is possibly TRBD1 (6 bases). Germline-derived CDR1 and CDR2 are LNHDA and SQIVND (reference sequence). This CDR3 is 16 amino acids long. The germline V and J ends were trimmed by 5 bases and 0 bases, with 14 bases remaining between them. CDR3 loop: CASSVQGGYSNQPQHF. In DNA, the CDR3 is TGTGCCAGTAGTGTACAGGGAGGGTATAGCAATCAGCCCCAGCATTTT.

The chain uses TRBV2 and TRBJ1-1, with unresolved D. CDR1 and CDR2 from the germline V gene are SNHLY and FYNNEI. There are 14 residues in the CDR3. Trimming cost V 4 bases and J 4 bases, with 13 bases left between them. The CDR3: CASSAREGGTEAFF. The DNA of the CDR3 is TGTGCCAGCAGTGCCCGCGAGGGAGGCACTGAAGCTTTCTTT. The variable domain in full, with the rest retrieved from reference TRBV2 and TRBJ1-1, is EPEVTQTPSHQVTQMGQEVILRCVPISNHLYFYWYRQILGQKVEFLVSFYNNEISEKSEIFDDQFSVERPDGSNFTLKIRSTKLEDSAMYFCASSAREGGTEAFFGQGTRLTVV.

J is TRBJ2-7 and V is TRBV2; D perhaps matches TRBD1 (6 bases). This CDR3 has 12 residues. Trimming took off 6 bases at V and 9 bases at J, with 15 bases between the two ends. CDR1 and CDR2 (germline): SNHLY, FYNNEI. The CDR3 DNA is TGTGCCAGCAGCGGGGACACCCCCGGGCAGTACTTC. This translates into CASSGDTPGQYF.

This sequence joins TRBV6-1 and TRBJ2-5; a possible D gene is TRBD2 (7 bases). Germline CDR1 reads MNHNS; CDR2 reads SASEGT. This CDR3 contains 14 residues. V dropped 10 bases and J dropped 3 bases, with 18 bases sitting between them. The CDR3 is CATRMGGAEETQYF. Written as DNA, the CDR3 is TGTGCCACCAGGATGGGGGGGGCTGAAGAGACCCAGTACTTC.

The rearrangement uses TRBV7-6 and TRBJ1-5; D gene ambiguous. Germline lookup yields CDR1 SGHVS and CDR2 FNYEAQ. Deletions cut 2 bases from V and 6 bases from J, with 8 bases between. The CDR3 has 13 amino acids. CDR3 sequence (DNA): TGTGCCAGCAGCTTATCAGACTCTCAGCCCCAGCATTTT. This translates into CASSLSDSQPQHF.

The chain is built from TRBV9 and TRBJ1-1; D gene ambiguous. The CDR3 has 14 amino acids. The germline V gene has CDR1 SGDLS and CDR2 YYNGEE. The ends were cut back, 4 bases at V and 2 bases at J, with 12 bases in the middle. CDR3 DNA: TGTGCCAGCAGCCCAGGAATTATCAACACTGAAGCTTTCTTT. This gives the protein CASSPGIINTEAFF.

The rearrangement uses TRBV29-1 and TRBJ1-5; D is possibly TRBD1 (6 bases). The CDR3 covers 13 residues. With 4 bases removed from V and 6 bases from J, the gap between germline ends came to 13 bases. CDR1 and CDR2 (germline): SQVTM, ANQGSEA. CDR3 loop: CSVASQGSQPQHF. The CDR3 DNA reads TGCAGCGTTGCCTCGCAGGGGAGTCAGCCCCAGCATTTT.

The chain uses TRBV28 and TRBJ2-1; no clear D. CDR3 size: 16 residues. The V end was cut by 9 bases, the J end by 4 bases, with 22 bases between. Germline V CDR1 and CDR2: MDHEN, SYDVKM. The CDR3 coding sequence is TGTGCCAGTCTGCAATCTCCGGCTAGACCTTACAATGAGCAGTTCTTC. Translation: CASLQSPARPYNEQFF.

This chain's CDR3 is CASSPTSGGTRTGELFF. CDR3 DNA: TGTGCCAGCAGCCCGACTAGCGGGGGGACTCGAACCGGGGAGCTGTTTTTT. This chain connects TRBV7-6 to TRBJ2-2; 13 bases fit TRBD2. Germline values: CDR1 SGHVS, CDR2 FNYEAQ. V trimming: 5 bases; J trimming: 5 bases; junction bases outside the gene matches: 8. The CDR3 extends over 17 amino acids.

The J gene is TRBJ1-1, the V gene TRBV27; D uncertain. Germline V gene sequence: CDR1 MNHEY, CDR2 SMNVEV (reference sequence). V lost 3 bases and J 1 base, leaving 9 bases between the germline ends. This CDR3 region has 14 residues. The CDR3 spells CASSFGRTNTEAFF. CDR3 DNA sequence: TGTGCCAGCAGTTTCGGGAGAACGAACACTGAAGCTTTCTTT.

The gene calls are TRBV29-1 and TRBJ1-2; D is unclear. With 3 bases removed from V and 5 bases from J, the gap between germline ends came to 10 bases. The CDR3 consists of 12 residues. Germline loops: CDR1 SQVTM, CDR2 ANQGSEA. This chain's CDR3 is CSVDLGLYGYTF. DNA for the CDR3: TGCAGCGTTGACCTGGGCCTTTATGGCTACACCTTC.

V gene TRBV18 combines with J gene TRBJ1-2; perhaps TRBD1 as D (6 bases). The germline V gene has CDR1 KGHSH and CDR2 LQKENI. V was pared by 1 base and J by 6 bases, with 12 bases between. This CDR3 comprises 14 residues. DNA of the CDR3: TGTGCCAGCTCACCACAGGGGGTCGAAGATGGCTACACCTTC. This gives the protein CASSPQGVEDGYTF.

This clone has just one count. The V call is TRBV19, the J call TRBJ1-1; D perhaps matches TRBD1 (6 bases). CDR1 is LNHDA and CDR2 is SQIVND in the germline V gene (reference sequence). The CDR3 loop spans 13 amino acids. The V end lost 4 bases, the J end lost 3 bases, and 9 bases lay between the germline ends. DNA of the CDR3: TGTGCCAGTAGTACTACAGGGTACACTGAAGCTTTCTTT. Its protein is CASSTTGYTEAFF.

This sequence joins TRBV6-4 and TRBJ2-3; no reliable D call. Looked up from germline, CDR1 is MRHNA and CDR2 is SNTAGT. CDR3 size: 14 residues. The V end was cut by 4 bases, the J end by 1 base, with 9 bases between. CDR3 in amino acids: CASSASAGTDTQYF. CDR3 coding DNA: TGTGCCAGCAGTGCCAGCGCTGGCACAGATACGCAGTATTTT.

This chain joins TRBV19 and TRBJ1-2; unclear D gene. The germline V gene encodes CDR1 LNHDA and CDR2 SQIVND (reference sequence). The CDR3 is 12 residues long. V lost 8 bases and J 8 bases, leaving 15 bases between the germline ends. The CDR3 DNA reads TGTGCCAGTGGACTTCTTATAGGGGGCTACACCTTC. It yields the protein CASGLLIGGYTF.